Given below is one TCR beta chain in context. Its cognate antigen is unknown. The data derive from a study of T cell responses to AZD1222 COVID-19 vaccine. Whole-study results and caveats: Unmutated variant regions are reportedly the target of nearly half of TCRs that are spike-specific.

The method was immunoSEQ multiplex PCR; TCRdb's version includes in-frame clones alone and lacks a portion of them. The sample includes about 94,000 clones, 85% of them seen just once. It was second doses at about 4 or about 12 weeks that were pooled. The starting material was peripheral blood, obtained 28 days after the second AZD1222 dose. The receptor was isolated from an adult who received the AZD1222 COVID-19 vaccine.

CDR3 DNA: TGCGCCAGCAGCTACGGGACTAGCGGGAGTGGGGAGCTGTTTTTT. Its translation is CASSYGTSGSGELFF. This chain joins TRBV4-3 and TRBJ2-2; the match to TRBD2 covers 14 bases. Germline V CDR1 and CDR2: LGHNA, YSLEER. The CDR3 length is 15 residues. V was clipped by 5 bases and J by 8 bases; unmatched bases: 4.